The rows below give T cell receptor beta chains drawn from one sample of a study of shared clonotypes between healthy human individuals. Here immunoSEQ multiplex PCR was the method, and the copy in TCRdb shows in-frame clones only, minus some. This table holds over 2 million clones, 95% found once. Sequenced material: naive CD4+ T cells sorted from blood. These receptors originate from a man between 18 and 29 years old in good health. Both conserved end residues are part of each CDR3. The order of the fields is J gene, clone size, D gene, V gene, CDR3 DNA, CDR3 protein. D genes are given only for firm matches. The size entry is marked missing in some rows and otherwise reads once, few, many or a size class.

j_gene: TRBJ1-5; abundance: -; d_gene: -; v_gene: TRBV6-1; CDR3nt: TGTGCCAGCAGTGAAGTCACGAACCAGCCCCAGCATTTT; CDR3aa: CASSEVTNQPQHF
j_gene: TRBJ1-4; abundance: once; d_gene: -; v_gene: TRBV5-5; CDR3nt: TGTGCCAGCAGCTTGGCCCCAGGTGAAAAACTGTTTTTT; CDR3aa: CASSLAPGEKLFF
j_gene: TRBJ2-7; abundance: -; d_gene: -; v_gene: TRBV15; CDR3nt: TGTGCCACCAGCAGAGATACCTCGAAAAGCTCCTACGAGCAGTACTTC; CDR3aa: CATSRDTSKSSYEQYF
j_gene: TRBJ2-7; abundance: -; d_gene: -; v_gene: TRBV7-2; CDR3nt: TGTGCCAGCAGCTTAGCGGCCGGGTTGGGAGCAGGGTCCTACGAGCAGTACTTC; CDR3aa: CASSLAAGLGAGSYEQYF
j_gene: TRBJ2-7; abundance: once; d_gene: TRBD2; v_gene: TRBV5-1; CDR3nt: TGCGCCAGCAGCAGGGGACTAGCGGGGCGAAGCTCCTACGAGCAGTACTTC; CDR3aa: CASSRGLAGRSSYEQYF
j_gene: TRBJ2-7; abundance: -; d_gene: TRBD1; v_gene: TRBV6-6; CDR3nt: TGTGCCAGCAGTAAACCAGGGGGCGCCAAGTACGAGCAGTACTTC; CDR3aa: CASSKPGGAKYEQYF
j_gene: TRBJ2-7; abundance: -; d_gene: TRBD2; v_gene: TRBV5-1; CDR3nt: TGCGCCAGCAGCTTTATCACAGGGCTAGCGGGGGGCGCAGCCTACGAGCAGTACTTC; CDR3aa: CASSFITGLAGGAAYEQYF
j_gene: TRBJ1-1; abundance: -; d_gene: -; v_gene: TRBV28; CDR3nt: -; CDR3aa: CASSTSGEGYTEAFF
j_gene: TRBJ1-5; abundance: -; d_gene: -; v_gene: TRBV30; CDR3nt: TGTGCCTGGAGTACCGGTGGTAGTAGCAATCAGCCCCAGCATTTT; CDR3aa: CAWSTGGSSNQPQHF
j_gene: TRBJ1-1; abundance: -; d_gene: -; v_gene: TRBV19; CDR3nt: TGTGCCACCCAAGCTGGGACGTCGAACACTGAAGCTTTCTTT; CDR3aa: CATQAGTSNTEAFF
j_gene: TRBJ2-7; abundance: -; d_gene: TRBD2; v_gene: TRBV7-2; CDR3nt: TGTGCCAGCAGCTTAGCAGGGAGGGGAAAGGGCGAGCAGTACTTC; CDR3aa: CASSLAGRGKGEQYF
j_gene: TRBJ2-2; abundance: -; d_gene: TRBD2; v_gene: TRBV5-1; CDR3nt: TGCGCCAGCAGCTTGGCCGGACTAGCCGGCACCGGGGAGCTGTTTTTT; CDR3aa: CASSLAGLAGTGELFF
j_gene: TRBJ2-1; abundance: once; d_gene: TRBD2; v_gene: TRBV5-4; CDR3nt: TGTGCCAGCAGCTTCACGAAAGATAGCGGGAGGGATTGGGATGAGCAGTTCTTC; CDR3aa: CASSFTKDSGRDWDEQFF
j_gene: TRBJ2-5; abundance: -; d_gene: -; v_gene: TRBV5-1; CDR3nt: TGCGCCAGCAGCCCTGGTCCGCCAGGGGACCGAGAGACCCAGTACTTC; CDR3aa: CASSPGPPGDRETQYF
j_gene: TRBJ2-7; abundance: -; d_gene: TRBD1; v_gene: TRBV10-3; CDR3nt: TGTGCCATCAGTCAGGGGGCGCATCCCTACGAGCAGTACTTC; CDR3aa: CAISQGAHPYEQYF
j_gene: TRBJ2-1; abundance: -; d_gene: TRBD2; v_gene: TRBV5-1; CDR3nt: TGCGCCAGCAGCTTTGGGAGGGCTTACAATGAGCAGTTCTTC; CDR3aa: CASSFGRAYNEQFF
j_gene: TRBJ1-2; abundance: once; d_gene: -; v_gene: TRBV6-5; CDR3nt: TGTGCCAGCAGCCCTCGGGGAGCCTATGGCTACACCTTC; CDR3aa: CASSPRGAYGYTF
j_gene: TRBJ2-3; abundance: -; d_gene: -; v_gene: TRBV7-9; CDR3nt: TGTGCCAGCAGCTTGATACCAGATACGCAGTATTTT; CDR3aa: CASSLIPDTQYF
j_gene: TRBJ1-1; abundance: -; d_gene: -; v_gene: TRBV5-3; CDR3nt: TGTGCCAGAAGCTTGGGGCGGGTGGGGTTCACTGAAGCTTTCTTT; CDR3aa: CARSLGRVGFTEAFF
j_gene: TRBJ2-7; abundance: -; d_gene: TRBD1; v_gene: TRBV9; CDR3nt: TGTGCCAGCAGCGTAGGGGACAGGTCCTACGGGCAGTACTTC; CDR3aa: CASSVGDRSYGQYF
j_gene: TRBJ1-1; abundance: -; d_gene: TRBD1; v_gene: TRBV28; CDR3nt: TGTGCCAGCAGTCCGGGTGGGACAGGGCTTCCCGGAGCTTTCTTT; CDR3aa: CASSPGGTGLPGAFF
j_gene: TRBJ2-1; abundance: -; d_gene: TRBD2; v_gene: TRBV10-3; CDR3nt: TGTGCCATCACCTACGACCTTATAGCGGGAGCCCAGCTGGTCTCCTACAATGAGCAGTTCTTC; CDR3aa: CAITYDLIAGAQLVSYNEQFF
j_gene: TRBJ2-1; abundance: once; d_gene: TRBD2; v_gene: TRBV10-1; CDR3nt: TGCGCCAGCAGTACAGCGGGGAGCTCCTACAATGAGCAGTTCTTC; CDR3aa: CASSTAGSSYNEQFF
j_gene: TRBJ2-7; abundance: -; d_gene: -; v_gene: TRBV4-1; CDR3nt: TGCGCCAGCAGCCAAGACCCGGCAGCTAATGCGAGACCCTACGAGCAGTACTTC; CDR3aa: CASSQDPAANARPYEQYF
j_gene: TRBJ2-7; abundance: -; d_gene: TRBD1; v_gene: TRBV2; CDR3nt: TGTGCCAGCGGAAAAGACAGGGGGCGCGCCTACGAGCAGTACTTC; CDR3aa: CASGKDRGRAYEQYF
j_gene: TRBJ1-4; abundance: -; d_gene: TRBD1; v_gene: TRBV28; CDR3nt: TGTGCCAGCAGTTTAGACAGGGGAGGAAAACTGTTTTTT; CDR3aa: CASSLDRGGKLFF
j_gene: TRBJ1-5; abundance: -; d_gene: TRBD1; v_gene: TRBV27; CDR3nt: TGTGCCAGCAGTAGAGGGACAGGGGGTAGGGAACAGCCCCAGCATTTT; CDR3aa: CASSRGTGGREQPQHF
j_gene: TRBJ1-2; abundance: -; d_gene: TRBD1; v_gene: TRBV30; CDR3nt: TGTGCCTGGGCCCGACAGGGGGCAAAAGGCTACACCTTC; CDR3aa: CAWARQGAKGYTF
j_gene: TRBJ1-5; abundance: -; d_gene: -; v_gene: TRBV5-6; CDR3nt: TGTGCCAGCAGCCTAAGGAGGACAGAGCGTAATCAGCCCCAGCATTTT; CDR3aa: CASSLRRTERNQPQHF